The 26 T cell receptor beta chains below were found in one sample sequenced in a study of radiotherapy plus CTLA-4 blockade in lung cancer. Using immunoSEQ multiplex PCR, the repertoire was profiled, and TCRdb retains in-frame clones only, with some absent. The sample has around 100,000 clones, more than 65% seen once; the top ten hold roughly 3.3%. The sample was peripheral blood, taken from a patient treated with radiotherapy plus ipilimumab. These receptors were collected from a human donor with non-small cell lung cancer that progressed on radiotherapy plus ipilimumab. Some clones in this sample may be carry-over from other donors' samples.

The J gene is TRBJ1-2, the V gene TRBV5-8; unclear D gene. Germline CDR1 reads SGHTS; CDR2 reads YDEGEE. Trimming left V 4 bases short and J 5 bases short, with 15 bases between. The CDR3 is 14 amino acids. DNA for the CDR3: TGTGCCAGCAGCCCCTTCGGGGTGGGGTATGGCTACACCTTC. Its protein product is CASSPFGVGYGYTF.

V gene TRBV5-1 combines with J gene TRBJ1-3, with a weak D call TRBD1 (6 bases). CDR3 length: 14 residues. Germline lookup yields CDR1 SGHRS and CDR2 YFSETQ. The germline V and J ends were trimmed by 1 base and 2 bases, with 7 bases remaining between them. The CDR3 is CASSLSGAGNTIYF. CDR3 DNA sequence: TGCGCCAGCAGCTTGTCAGGGGCTGGAAACACCATATATTTT. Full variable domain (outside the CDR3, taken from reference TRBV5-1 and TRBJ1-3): KAGVTQTPRYLIKTRGQQVTLSCSPISGHRSVSWYQQTPGQGLQFLFEYFSETQRNKGNFPGRFSGRQFSNSRSEMNVSTLELGDSALYLCASSLSGAGNTIYFGEGSWLTVV.

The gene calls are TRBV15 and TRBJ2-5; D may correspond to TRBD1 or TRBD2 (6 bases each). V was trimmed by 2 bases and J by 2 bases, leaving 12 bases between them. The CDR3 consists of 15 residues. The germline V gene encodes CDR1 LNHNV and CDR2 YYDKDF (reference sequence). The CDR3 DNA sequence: TGTGCCACCAGCAGAAATGGAGGGGGGCAAGAGACCCAGTACTTC. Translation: CATSRNGGGQETQYF.

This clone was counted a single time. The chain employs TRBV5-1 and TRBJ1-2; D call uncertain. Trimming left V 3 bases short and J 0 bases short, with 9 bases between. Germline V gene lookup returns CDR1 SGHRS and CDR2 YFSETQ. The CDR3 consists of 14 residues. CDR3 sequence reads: CASSSFAANYGYTF. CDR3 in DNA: TGCGCCAGCAGCTCTTTCGCAGCTAACTATGGCTACACCTTC.

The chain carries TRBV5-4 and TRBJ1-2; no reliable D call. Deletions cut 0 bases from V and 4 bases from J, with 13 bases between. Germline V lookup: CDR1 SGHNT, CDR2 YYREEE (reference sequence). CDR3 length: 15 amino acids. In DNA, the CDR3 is TGTGCCAGCAGCTTGGGGTTTGAAAAAAGCTATGGCTACACCTTC. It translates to CASSLGFEKSYGYTF.

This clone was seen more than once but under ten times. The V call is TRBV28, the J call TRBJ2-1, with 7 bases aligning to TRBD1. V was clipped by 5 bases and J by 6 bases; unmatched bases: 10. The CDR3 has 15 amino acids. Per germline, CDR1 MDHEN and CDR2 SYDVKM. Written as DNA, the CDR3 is TGTGCCAGCAGTCGTGGGGACAGAGTTGGCAATGAGCAGTTCTTC. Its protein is CASSRGDRVGNEQFF.

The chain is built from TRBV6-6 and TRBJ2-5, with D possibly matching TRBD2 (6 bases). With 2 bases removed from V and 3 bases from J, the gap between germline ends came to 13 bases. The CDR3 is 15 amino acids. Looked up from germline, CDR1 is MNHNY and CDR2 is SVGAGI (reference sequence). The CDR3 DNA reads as TGTGCCAGCAGTTACCCCCTACGCGGGGAAGAGACCCAGTACTTC. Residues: CASSYPLRGEETQYF.

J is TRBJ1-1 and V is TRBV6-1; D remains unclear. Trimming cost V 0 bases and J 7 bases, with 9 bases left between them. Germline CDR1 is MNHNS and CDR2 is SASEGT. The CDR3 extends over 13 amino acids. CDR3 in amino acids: CASSEARALEAFF. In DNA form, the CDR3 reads TGTGCCAGCAGTGAAGCTAGGGCACTTGAAGCTTTCTTT.

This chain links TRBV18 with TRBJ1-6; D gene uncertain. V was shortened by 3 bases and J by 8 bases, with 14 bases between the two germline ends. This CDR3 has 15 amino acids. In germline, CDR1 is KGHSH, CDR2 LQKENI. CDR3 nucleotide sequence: TGTGCCAGCTCACCCATCGACGACGGAGATTCACCCCTCCACTTT. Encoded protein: CASSPIDDGDSPLHF.

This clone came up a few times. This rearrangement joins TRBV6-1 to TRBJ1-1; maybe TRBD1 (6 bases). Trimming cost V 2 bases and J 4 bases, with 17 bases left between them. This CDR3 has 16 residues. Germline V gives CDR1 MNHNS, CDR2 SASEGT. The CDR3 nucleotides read TGTGCCAGCAGTGAACAACCACAGGGAGGGGGCACTGAAGCTTTCTTT. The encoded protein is CASSEQPQGGGTEAFF.

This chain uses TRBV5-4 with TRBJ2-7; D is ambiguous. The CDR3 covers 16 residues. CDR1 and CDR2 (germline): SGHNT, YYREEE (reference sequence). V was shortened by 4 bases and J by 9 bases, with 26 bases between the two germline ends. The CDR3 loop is CASSQDSATGRSGQYF. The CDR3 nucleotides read TGTGCCAGCAGCCAAGATTCGGCAACCGGGCGGTCCGGGCAGTACTTC.

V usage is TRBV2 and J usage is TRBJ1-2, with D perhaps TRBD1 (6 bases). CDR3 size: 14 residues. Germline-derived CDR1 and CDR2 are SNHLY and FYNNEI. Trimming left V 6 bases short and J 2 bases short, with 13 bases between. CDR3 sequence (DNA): TGTGCCAGCAGGGGGGGCACTGGAAACTATGGCTACACCTTC. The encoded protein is CASRGGTGNYGYTF.

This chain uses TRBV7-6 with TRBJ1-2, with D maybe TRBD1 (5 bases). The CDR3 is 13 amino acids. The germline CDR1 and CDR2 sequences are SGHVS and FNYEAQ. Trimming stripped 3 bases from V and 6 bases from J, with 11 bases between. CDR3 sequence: CASSFRGADGYTF. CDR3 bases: TGTGCCAGCAGCTTTAGGGGTGCGGATGGCTACACCTTC.

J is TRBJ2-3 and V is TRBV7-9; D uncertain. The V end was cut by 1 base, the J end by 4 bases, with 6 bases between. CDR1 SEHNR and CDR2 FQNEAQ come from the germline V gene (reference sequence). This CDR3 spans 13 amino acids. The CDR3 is CASSLVLADTQYF. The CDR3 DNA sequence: TGTGCCAGCAGCTTAGTACTGGCAGATACGCAGTATTTT.

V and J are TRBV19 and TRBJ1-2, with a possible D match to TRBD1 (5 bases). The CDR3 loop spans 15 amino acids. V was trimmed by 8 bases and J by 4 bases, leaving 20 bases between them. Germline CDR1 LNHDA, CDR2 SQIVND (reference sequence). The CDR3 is CASRSAEWGSYGYTF. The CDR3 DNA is TGTGCCAGTCGGTCTGCGGAATGGGGGTCCTATGGCTACACCTTC.

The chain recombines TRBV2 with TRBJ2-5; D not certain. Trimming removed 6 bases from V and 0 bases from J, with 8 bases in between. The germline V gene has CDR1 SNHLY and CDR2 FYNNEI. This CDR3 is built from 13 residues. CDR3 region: CASSRLNQETQYF. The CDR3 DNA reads TGTGCCAGCAGCAGACTCAACCAAGAGACCCAGTACTTC.

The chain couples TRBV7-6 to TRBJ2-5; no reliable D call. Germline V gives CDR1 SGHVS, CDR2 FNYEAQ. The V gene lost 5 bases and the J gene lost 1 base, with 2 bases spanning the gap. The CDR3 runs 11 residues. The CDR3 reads CASSLQETQYF. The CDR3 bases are TGTGCCAGCAGCCTCCAAGAGACCCAGTACTTC. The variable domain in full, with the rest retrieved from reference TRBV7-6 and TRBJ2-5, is GAGVSQSPRYKVTKRGQDVALRCDPISGHVSLYWYRQALGQGPEFLTYFNYEAQQDKSGLPNDRFSAERPEGSISTLTIQRTEQRDSAMYRCASSLQETQYFGPGTRLLVL.

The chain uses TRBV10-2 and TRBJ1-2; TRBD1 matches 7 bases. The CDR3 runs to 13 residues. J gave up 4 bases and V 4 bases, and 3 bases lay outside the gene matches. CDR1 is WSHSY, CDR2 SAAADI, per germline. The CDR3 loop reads CASSGGQIYGYTF. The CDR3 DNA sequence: TGCGCCAGCAGTGGGGGACAGATCTATGGCTACACCTTC.

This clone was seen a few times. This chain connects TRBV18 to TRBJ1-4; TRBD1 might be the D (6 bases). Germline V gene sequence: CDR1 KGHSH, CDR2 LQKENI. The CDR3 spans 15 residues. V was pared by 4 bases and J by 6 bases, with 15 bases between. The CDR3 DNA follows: TGTGCCAGCTCACGATCCACAGGGAGCGATGAAAAACTGTTTTTT. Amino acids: CASSRSTGSDEKLFF.

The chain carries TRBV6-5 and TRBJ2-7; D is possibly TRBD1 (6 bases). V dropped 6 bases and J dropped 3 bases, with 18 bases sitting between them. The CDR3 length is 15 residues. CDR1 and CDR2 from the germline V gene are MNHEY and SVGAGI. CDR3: CASSDPGQRFYEQYF. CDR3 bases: TGTGCCAGCAGCGACCCGGGACAACGGTTCTACGAGCAGTACTTC.

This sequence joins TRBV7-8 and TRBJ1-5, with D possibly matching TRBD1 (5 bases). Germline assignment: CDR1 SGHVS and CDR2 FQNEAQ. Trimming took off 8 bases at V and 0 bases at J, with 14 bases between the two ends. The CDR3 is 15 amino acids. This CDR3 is CASRQSLLSNQPQHF. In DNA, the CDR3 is TGTGCCAGCCGACAGTCCCTCCTTAGCAATCAGCCCCAGCATTTT.

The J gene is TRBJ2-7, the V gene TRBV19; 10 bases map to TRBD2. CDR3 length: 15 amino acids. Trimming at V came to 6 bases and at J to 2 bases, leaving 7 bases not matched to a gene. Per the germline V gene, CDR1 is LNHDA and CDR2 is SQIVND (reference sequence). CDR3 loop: CASRVAGGTTYEQYF. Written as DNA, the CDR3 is TGTGCCAGTAGGGTAGCGGGGGGAACGACCTACGAGCAGTACTTC.

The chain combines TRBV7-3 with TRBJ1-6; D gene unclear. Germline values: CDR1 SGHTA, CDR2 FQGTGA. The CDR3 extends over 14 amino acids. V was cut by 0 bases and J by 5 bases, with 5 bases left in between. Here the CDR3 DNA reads TGTGCCAGCAGCTTAACCGGGAATAATTCACCCCTCCACTTT. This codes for CASSLTGNNSPLHF.

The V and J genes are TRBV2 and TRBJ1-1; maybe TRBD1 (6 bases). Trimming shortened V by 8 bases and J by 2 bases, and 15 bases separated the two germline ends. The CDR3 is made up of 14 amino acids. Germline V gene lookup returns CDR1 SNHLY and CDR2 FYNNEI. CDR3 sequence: CASLTTRGNTEAFF. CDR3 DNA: TGTGCCAGCCTAACGACCAGGGGTAACACTGAAGCTTTCTTT.

The CDR3 here is CASRLDRSSANYGYTF. The CDR3 DNA follows: TGTGCCAGCAGACTGGACAGGTCCTCCGCGAACTATGGCTACACCTTC. The rearrangement links TRBV28 to TRBJ1-2; 7 bases line up with TRBD1. CDR3 length: 16 residues. The trim removed 6 bases at V and 2 bases at J, leaving 12 bases unmatched. The germline gives CDR1 MDHEN, CDR2 SYDVKM.

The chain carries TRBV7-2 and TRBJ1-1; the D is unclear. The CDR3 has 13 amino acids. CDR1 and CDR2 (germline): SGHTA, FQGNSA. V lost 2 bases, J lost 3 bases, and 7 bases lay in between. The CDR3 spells CASSLFRDTEAFF. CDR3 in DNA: TGTGCCAGCAGCTTATTTAGGGACACTGAAGCTTTCTTT.